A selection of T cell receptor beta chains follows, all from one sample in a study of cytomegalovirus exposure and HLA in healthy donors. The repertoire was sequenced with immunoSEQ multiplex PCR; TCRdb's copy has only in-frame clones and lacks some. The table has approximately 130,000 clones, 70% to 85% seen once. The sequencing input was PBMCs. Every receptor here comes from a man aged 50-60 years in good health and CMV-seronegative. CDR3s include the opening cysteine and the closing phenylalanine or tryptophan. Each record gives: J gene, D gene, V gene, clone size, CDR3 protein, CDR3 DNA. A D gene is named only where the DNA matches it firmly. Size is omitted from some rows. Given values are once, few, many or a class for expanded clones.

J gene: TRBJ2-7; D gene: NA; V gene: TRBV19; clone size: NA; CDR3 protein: CASSISGASYEQYF; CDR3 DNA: TGTGCCAGTAGTATATCAGGGGCCTCCTACGAGCAGTACTTC
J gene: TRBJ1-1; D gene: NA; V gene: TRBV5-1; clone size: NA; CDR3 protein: CASRMDRGAYTEAFF; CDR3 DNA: TGCGCCAGCAGAATGGATCGGGGGGCGTACACTGAAGCTTTCTTT
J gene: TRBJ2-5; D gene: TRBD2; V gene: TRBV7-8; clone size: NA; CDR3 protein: CASSLGGAAGGLETQYF; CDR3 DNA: TGTGCCAGCAGCTTGGGGGGAGCCGCGGGGGGGCTAGAGACCCAGTACTTC
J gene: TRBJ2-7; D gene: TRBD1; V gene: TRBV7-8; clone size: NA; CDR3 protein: CASSLSGTAISYEQYF; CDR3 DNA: TGTGCCAGCAGCTTATCCGGGACAGCAATTTCCTACGAGCAGTACTTC
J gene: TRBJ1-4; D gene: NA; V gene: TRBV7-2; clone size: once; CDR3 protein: CASSRQDEKLFF; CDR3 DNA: TGTGCCAGCAGCCGACAGGATGAAAAACTGTTTTTT
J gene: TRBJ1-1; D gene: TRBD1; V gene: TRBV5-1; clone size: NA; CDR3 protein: CASRGQGERGTEAFF; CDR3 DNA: TGCGCCAGCAGGGGACAGGGAGAACGGGGGACTGAAGCTTTCTTT
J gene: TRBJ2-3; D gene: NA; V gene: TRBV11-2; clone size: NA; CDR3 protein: CASSFRGSGTDTQYF; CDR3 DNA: TGTGCCAGCAGCTTTAGGGGCAGCGGCACAGATACGCAGTATTTT
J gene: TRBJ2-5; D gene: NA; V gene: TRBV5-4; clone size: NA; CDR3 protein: CASSFPQAQETQYF; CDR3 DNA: TGTGCCAGCAGCTTTCCCCAGGCACAAGAGACCCAGTACTTC
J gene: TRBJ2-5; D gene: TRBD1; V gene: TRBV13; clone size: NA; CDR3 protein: CASSRTGMETQYF; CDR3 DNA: TGTGCCAGCAGCCGGACAGGGATGGAGACCCAGTACTTC
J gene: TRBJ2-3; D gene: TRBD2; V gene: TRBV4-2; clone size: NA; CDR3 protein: CASSPQLAGGGDTQYF; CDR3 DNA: TGTGCCAGCAGCCCCCAACTAGCGGGGGGGGGAGATACGCAGTATTTT
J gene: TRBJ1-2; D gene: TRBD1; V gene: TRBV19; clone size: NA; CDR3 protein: CASSYGQGYGYTF; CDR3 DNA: TGTGCCAGTAGTTATGGACAGGGGTATGGCTACACCTTC
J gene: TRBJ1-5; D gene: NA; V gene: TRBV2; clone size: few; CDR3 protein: CASSDESNQPQHF; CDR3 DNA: TGTGCCAGCAGTGATGAGAGCAATCAGCCCCAGCATTTT
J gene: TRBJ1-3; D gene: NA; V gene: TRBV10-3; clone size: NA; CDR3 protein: CAISESLQFSGNTIYF; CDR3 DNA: TGTGCCATCAGTGAGTCGTTACAGTTCTCTGGAAACACCATATATTTT
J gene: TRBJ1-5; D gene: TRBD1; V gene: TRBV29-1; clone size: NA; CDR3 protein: CSVQGAGGSNQPQHF; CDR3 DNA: TGCAGCGTCCAAGGGGCAGGGGGCAGCAATCAGCCCCAGCATTTT
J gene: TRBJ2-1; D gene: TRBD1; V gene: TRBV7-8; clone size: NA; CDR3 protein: CASSLRGPSYNEQFF; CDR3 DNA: TGTGCCAGCAGCTTAAGGGGGCCCTCCTACAATGAGCAGTTCTTC
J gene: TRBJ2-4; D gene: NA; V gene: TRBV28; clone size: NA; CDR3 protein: CASSYRREFAKNIQYF; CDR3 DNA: TGTGCCAGCAGTTATCGTCGGGAGTTCGCCAAAAACATTCAGTACTTC
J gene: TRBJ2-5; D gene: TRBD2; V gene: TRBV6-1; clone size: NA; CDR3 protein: CASSGVGLAGGFGETQYF; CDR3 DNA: TGTGCCAGCAGTGGCGTAGGGTTAGCGGGGGGGTTCGGAGAGACCCAGTACTTC
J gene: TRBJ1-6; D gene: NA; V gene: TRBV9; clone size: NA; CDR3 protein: CASSGGVTYNSPLHF; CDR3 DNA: TGTGCCAGCAGCGGCGGGGTGACCTATAATTCACCCCTCCACTTT
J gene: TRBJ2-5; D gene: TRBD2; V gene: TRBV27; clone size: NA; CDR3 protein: CASSPLGGGQETQYF; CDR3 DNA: TGTGCCAGCAGTCCCCTGGGCGGGGGGCAAGAGACCCAGTACTTC
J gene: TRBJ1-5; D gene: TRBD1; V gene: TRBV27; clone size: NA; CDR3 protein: CASSTDRASNQPQHF; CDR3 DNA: TGTGCCAGCAGCACCGACAGGGCCAGCAATCAGCCCCAGCATTTT
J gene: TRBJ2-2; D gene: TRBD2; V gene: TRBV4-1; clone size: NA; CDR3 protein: CASSQAGGAQRGELFF; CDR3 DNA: TGCGCCAGCAGCCAAGCCGGGGGGGCGCAGCGGGGGGAGCTGTTTTTT
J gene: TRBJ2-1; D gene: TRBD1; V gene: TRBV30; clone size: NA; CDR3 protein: CAWSRGTGTYNEQFF; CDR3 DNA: TGTGCCTGGAGTCGTGGGACAGGGACCTACAATGAGCAGTTCTTC
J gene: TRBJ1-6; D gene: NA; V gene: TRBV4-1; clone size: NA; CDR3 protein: CASSQGFRSQKYNSPLHF; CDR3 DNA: TGCGCCAGCAGCCAAGGGTTCAGATCACAGAAGTATAATTCACCCCTCCACTTT
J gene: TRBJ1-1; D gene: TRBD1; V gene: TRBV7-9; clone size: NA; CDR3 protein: CASTGWDRGYTEAFF; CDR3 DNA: TGTGCCAGCACCGGATGGGACAGGGGGTACACTGAAGCTTTCTTT
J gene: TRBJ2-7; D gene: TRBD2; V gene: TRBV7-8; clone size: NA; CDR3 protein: CASSPRRVSGGQYF; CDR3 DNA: TGTGCCAGCAGCCCCCGGAGGGTGTCGGGAGGGCAGTACTTC
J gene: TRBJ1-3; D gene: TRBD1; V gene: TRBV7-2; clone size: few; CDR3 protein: CASSLDGTGAPGNTIYF; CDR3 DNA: TGTGCCAGCAGCTTAGACGGAACAGGGGCCCCTGGAAACACCATATATTTT
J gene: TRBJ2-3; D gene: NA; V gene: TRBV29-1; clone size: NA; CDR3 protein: CSGGDTDTQYF; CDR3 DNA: TGCAGCGGCGGGGACACAGATACGCAGTATTTT
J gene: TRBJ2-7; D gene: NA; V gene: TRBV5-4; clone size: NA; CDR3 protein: CASSLGADRAYEQYF; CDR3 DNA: TGTGCCAGCAGCTTAGGGGCGGACAGAGCCTACGAGCAGTACTTC
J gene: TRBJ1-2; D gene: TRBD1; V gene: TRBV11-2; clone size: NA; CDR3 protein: CASSIQGALGYTF; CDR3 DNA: TGTGCCAGCAGCATACAGGGGGCGCTTGGCTACACCTTC
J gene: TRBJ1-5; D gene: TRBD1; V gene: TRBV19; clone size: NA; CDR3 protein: CASSRGPGGSLPQHF; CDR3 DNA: TGTGCCAGTAGTAGAGGTCCAGGGGGGTCGTTGCCCCAGCATTTT
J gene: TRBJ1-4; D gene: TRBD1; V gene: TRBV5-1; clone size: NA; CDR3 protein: CASSPGGQGRKTNEKLFF; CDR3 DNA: TGCGCCAGCAGCCCGGGGGGACAGGGCCGGAAGACTAATGAAAAACTGTTTTTT